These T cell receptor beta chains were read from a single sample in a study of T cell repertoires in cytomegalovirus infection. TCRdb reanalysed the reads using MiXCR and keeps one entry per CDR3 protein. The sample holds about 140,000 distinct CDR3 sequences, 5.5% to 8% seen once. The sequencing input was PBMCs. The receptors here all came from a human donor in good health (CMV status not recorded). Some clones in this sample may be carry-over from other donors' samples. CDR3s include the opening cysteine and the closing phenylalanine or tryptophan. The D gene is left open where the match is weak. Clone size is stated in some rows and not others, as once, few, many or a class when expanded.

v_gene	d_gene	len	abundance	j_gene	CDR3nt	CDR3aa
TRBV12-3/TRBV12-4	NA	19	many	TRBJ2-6	TGTGCCAGCAGTTTATCGTTGGGGGGGGCCTTCGGTGGGGCCAACGTCCTGACTTTC	CASSLSLGGAFGGANVLTF
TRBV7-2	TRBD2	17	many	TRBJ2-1	TGTGCCAGCAGCCCCGGGGGGTCGGGGAGGGAGTACAATGAGCAGTTCTTC	CASSPGGSGREYNEQFF
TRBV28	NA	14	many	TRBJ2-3	TGTGCCAGCAGCCGAGGAAGGGGCACAGATACGCAGTATTTT	CASSRGRGTDTQYF
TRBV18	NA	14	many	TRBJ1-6	TGTGCCAGCTCACCACCGTTGCTCGGTTCACCCCTCCACTTT	CASSPPLLGSPLHF
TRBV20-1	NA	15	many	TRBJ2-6	TGCAGTGCTAGGTTCATCGGCTCTGGGGCCAACGTCCTGACTTTC	CSARFIGSGANVLTF
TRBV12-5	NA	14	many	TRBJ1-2	TGTGCTAGTGGTTCGGGACTTTCCTCCTATGGCTACACCTTC	CASGSGLSSYGYTF
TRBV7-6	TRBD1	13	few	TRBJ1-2	TGTGCCAGCAGCCCGGGACAGGACTATGGCTACACCTTC	CASSPGQDYGYTF
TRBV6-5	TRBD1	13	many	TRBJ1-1	TGTGCCAGCAGATGGACAGGGTACACTGAAGCTTTCTTT	CASRWTGYTEAFF
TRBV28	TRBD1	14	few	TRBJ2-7	TGTGCCAGCAGACCATGGACAGGGGGCTACGAGCAGTACTTC	CASRPWTGGYEQYF
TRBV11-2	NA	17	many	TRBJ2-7	TGTGCCAGCAGCTTAAAAGGGGATGGTGAGATCCTCTACGAGCAGTACTTC	CASSLKGDGEILYEQYF
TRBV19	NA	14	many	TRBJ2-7	TGTGCCAGTAGTATCAACTCTGGGCGGGGCGAGCAGTACTTC	CASSINSGRGEQYF
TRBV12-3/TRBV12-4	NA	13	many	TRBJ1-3	TGTGCCAGCAGGGTGGACAGTAGTAACACCATATATTTT	CASRVDSSNTIYF
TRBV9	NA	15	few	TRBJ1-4	TGTGCCAGCAGCGTCTTAGGGGCAACTAATGAAAAACTGTTTTTT	CASSVLGATNEKLFF
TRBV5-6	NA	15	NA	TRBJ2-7	TGTGCCAGCAGCTTTCGGGGCACCGGTACCTACGAGCAGTACTTC	CASSFRGTGTYEQYF
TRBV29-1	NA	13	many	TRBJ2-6	TGCAGCGTTGCCCCCTCTGGGGCCAACGTCCTGACTTTC	CSVAPSGANVLTF
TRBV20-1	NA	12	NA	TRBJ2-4	TGCAGTGCTAGCGGGGGAGGAAACATTCAGTACTTC	CSASGGGNIQYF
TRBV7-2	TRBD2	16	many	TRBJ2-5	TGTGCCAGCAGGGTCTCTAGCGGGGGGGCCGGAGAGACCCAGTACTTC	CASRVSSGGAGETQYF
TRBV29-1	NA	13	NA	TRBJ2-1	TGCAGCGTTGAAGAGTCGCCCGGGGGACGGCAGTTCTTC	CSVEESPGGRQFF
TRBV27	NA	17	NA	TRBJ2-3	TGTGCCAGCAGTCCGAGGAGTTTAAGGCCCCATCTCTATGGGCAGTATTTT	CASSPRSLRPHLYGQYF
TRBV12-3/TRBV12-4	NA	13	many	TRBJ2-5	TGTGCCAGCCGGCGAGGTCCACAAGAGACCCAGTACTTC	CASRRGPQETQYF
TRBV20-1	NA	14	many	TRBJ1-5	TGCAGTGCTAGAAGAGACGGGGGTCATCAGCCCCAGCATTTT	CSARRDGGHQPQHF
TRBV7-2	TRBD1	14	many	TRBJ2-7	TGTGCCAGCAGCTCGGGACAGCCCCGGGACGAGCAGTACTTC	CASSSGQPRDEQYF
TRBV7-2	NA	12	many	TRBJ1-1	TGTGCCAGCAGCTTATCGAGGGGTGAAGCTTTCTTT	CASSLSRGEAFF
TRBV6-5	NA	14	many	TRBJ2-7	TGTGCCAGCAGTTACTCACAGAGCTCCTACGAGCAGTACTTC	CASSYSQSSYEQYF
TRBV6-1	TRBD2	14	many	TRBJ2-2	TGTGCCAGCCGTCGGGGGGTAGGCACCGGGGAGCTGTTTTTT	CASRRGVGTGELFF
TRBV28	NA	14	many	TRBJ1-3	TGTGCCAGCAGCGCCTGGTTTTCTGGAAACACCATATATTTT	CASSAWFSGNTIYF
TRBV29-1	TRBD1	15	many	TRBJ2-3	TGCAGCGTTGATAGGGGGACAGGGAGGACAGATACGCAGTATTTT	CSVDRGTGRTDTQYF
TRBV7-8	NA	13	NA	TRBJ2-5	TGTGCCAGCACCGCCTGGACCCAAGAGACCCAGTACTTC	CASTAWTQETQYF